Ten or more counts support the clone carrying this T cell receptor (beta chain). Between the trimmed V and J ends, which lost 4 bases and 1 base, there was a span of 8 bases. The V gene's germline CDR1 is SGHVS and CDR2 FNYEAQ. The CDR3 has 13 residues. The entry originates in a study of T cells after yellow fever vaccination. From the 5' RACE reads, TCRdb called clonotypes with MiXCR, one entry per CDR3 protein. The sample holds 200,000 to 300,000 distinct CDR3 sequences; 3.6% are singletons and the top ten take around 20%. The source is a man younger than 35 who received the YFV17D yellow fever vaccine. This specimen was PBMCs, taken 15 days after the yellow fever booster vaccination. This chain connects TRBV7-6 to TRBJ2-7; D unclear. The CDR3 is CASSSTNSYEQYF. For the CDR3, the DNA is TGTGCCAGCAGCTCGACAAATTCCTACGAGCAGTACTTC. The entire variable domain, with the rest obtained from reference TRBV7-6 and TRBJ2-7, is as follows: GAGVSQSPRYKVTKRGQDVALRCDPISGHVSLYWYRQALGQGPEFLTYFNYEAQQDKSGLPNDRFSAERPEGSISTLTIQRTEQRDSAMYRCASSSTNSYEQYFGPGTRLTVT.